This entry lists 21 T cell receptor beta chains sequenced from one sample in a study of STAT3 mutations in large granular lymphocyte leukemia. TCRdb keeps only in-frame clones here, not all; method: immunoSEQ multiplex PCR. The sample carries 30,000 to 35,000 clones, 60% to 85% recorded once. Antigens of these TCRs are unknown. The study, taken as a whole, reports: In T-cell large granular lymphocyte leukemia, about half of patients showed multiple immunodominant subclonotypes.

Specimen: peripheral blood mononuclear cells. These receptors all come from a woman aged 45-65 years with T-cell large granular lymphocyte leukemia. Some clones in this sample may be carry-over from other donors' samples.

V usage is TRBV10-2 and J usage is TRBJ1-2, with 7 positions matching TRBD1. The CDR3 spans 12 residues. V shed 6 bases and J 8 bases; nucleotides not matched to a gene: 6. Germline CDR1 WSHSY, CDR2 SAAADI. The chain's CDR3 is CASSGYRGGYTF. DNA of the CDR3: TGCGCCAGCAGCGGGTACAGGGGAGGCTACACCTTC.

The sample holds a few counts of this clone. The chain employs TRBV14 and TRBJ2-5; D not resolved. The CDR3 has 13 residues. The germline V and J ends were trimmed by 0 bases and 5 bases, with 7 bases remaining between them. Germline V gene sequence: CDR1 SGHDN, CDR2 FVKESK. This chain's CDR3 is CASSQEPGETQYF. CDR3 sequence (DNA): TGTGCCAGCAGCCAAGAACCCGGCGAGACCCAGTACTTC.

This sequence joins TRBV7-9 and TRBJ2-1; D gene ambiguous. The CDR3 contains 12 residues. CDR1 and CDR2 (germline): SEHNR, FQNEAQ (reference sequence). Trimming pared 1 base from V and 10 bases from J, leaving 8 bases between. This chain's CDR3 is CASSLGGKEQFF. DNA of the CDR3: TGTGCCAGCAGCTTAGGAGGAAAGGAGCAGTTCTTC.

The chain is built from TRBV7-2 and TRBJ2-7, with 9 bases matching TRBD2. The CDR3 is made up of 15 amino acids. The germline V gene has CDR1 SGHTA and CDR2 FQGNSA. V was pared by 1 base and J by 6 bases, with 7 bases of the junction left unmatched. CDR3 region: CASSLDAGGPGEQYF. CDR3 DNA: TGTGCCAGCAGCTTAGATGCGGGAGGGCCGGGCGAGCAGTACTTC. Together with reference TRBV7-2 and TRBJ2-7, the CDR3 gives the full variable domain: GAGVSQSPSNKVTEKGKDVELRCDPISGHTALYWYRQSLGQGLEFLIYFQGNSAPDKSGLPSDRFSAERTGGSVSTLTIQRTQQEDSAVYLCASSLDAGGPGEQYFGPGTRLTVT.

The genes are TRBV27 and TRBJ1-1; possibly TRBD1 for D (6 bases). The CDR3 runs 13 residues. Deletions cut 5 bases from V and 3 bases from J, with 10 bases between. Germline-derived CDR1 and CDR2 are MNHEY and SMNVEV (reference sequence). The CDR3 nucleotides are TGTGCCAGCAGTCTAAGGGGGGACACTGAAGCTTTCTTT. Its translation: CASSLRGDTEAFF.

This rearrangement joins TRBV7-2 to TRBJ1-2; D is ambiguous. Germline V gives CDR1 SGHTA, CDR2 FQGNSA. The length of the CDR3 is 16 residues. V lost 5 bases, J lost 3 bases, and 19 bases lay in between. CDR3 coding DNA: TGTGCCAGCAGCATTGATGGGAATTGGTTGGACTATGGCTACACCTTC. As protein: CASSIDGNWLDYGYTF.

CDR3 residues: CASSLIQRDTGELFF. The CDR3 DNA reads as TGTGCCAGCAGCTTGATTCAGCGGGACACCGGGGAGCTGTTTTTT. The chain joins TRBV5-6 to TRBJ2-2; possible D gene TRBD2, 6 bases. With 1 base removed from V and 3 bases from J, the gap between germline ends came to 10 bases. Germline V lookup: CDR1 SGHDT, CDR2 YYEEEE. The CDR3 is 15 residues long.

The rearrangement links TRBV18 to TRBJ2-6; D ambiguous. Germline V lookup: CDR1 KGHSH, CDR2 LQKENI. CDR3 length: 15 residues. Trimming took off 4 bases at V and 0 bases at J, with 7 bases between the two ends. The CDR3 nucleotides are TGTGCCAGCTCACTTCAAATCTCTGGGGCCAACGTCCTGACTTTC. It codes for CASSLQISGANVLTF.

This sequence joins TRBV19 and TRBJ2-1; 11 bases are shared with TRBD2. Trimming took 1 base from V and 0 from J; bases not matched to a gene: 5. The CDR3 loop spans 18 amino acids. Germline V gene sequence: CDR1 LNHDA, CDR2 SQIVND (reference sequence). The CDR3 DNA follows: TGTGCCAGTAGTATAGTGGGACTAGCGGATTTCTCCTACAATGAGCAGTTCTTC. Translating gives CASSIVGLADFSYNEQFF.

This chain connects TRBV5-1 to TRBJ2-7, with 11 bases aligning to TRBD2. This CDR3 comprises 13 residues. V lost 6 bases to trimming and J lost 5 bases; unmatched junction nucleotides: 4. Germline V CDR1 and CDR2: SGHRS, YFSETQ. CDR3 region: CASTRTSGHEQYF. For the CDR3, the DNA is TGCGCCAGCACTCGGACTAGCGGGCACGAGCAGTACTTC. The full variable domain, in which reference TRBV5-1 and TRBJ2-7 provide the parts outside the CDR3, is KAGVTQTPRYLIKTRGQQVTLSCSPISGHRSVSWYQQTPGQGLQFLFEYFSETQRNKGNFPGRFSGRQFSNSRSEMNVSTLELGDSALYLCASTRTSGHEQYFGPGTRLTVT.

The chain employs TRBV18 and TRBJ1-1; D is undetermined. Germline lookup yields CDR1 KGHSH and CDR2 LQKENI. Between the trimmed V and J ends, which lost 0 bases and 1 base, there was a span of 6 bases. The CDR3 has 14 residues. The CDR3 bases are TGTGCCAGCTCACCACCGAACCCGAACACTGAAGCTTTCTTT. Translation gives CASSPPNPNTEAFF. Drawing the rest from reference TRBV18 and TRBJ1-1, the complete variable domain is NAGVMQNPRHLVRRRGQEARLRCSPMKGHSHVYWYRQLPEEGLKFMVYLQKENIIDESGMPKERFSAEFPKEGPSILRIQQVVRGDSAAYFCASSPPNPNTEAFFGQGTRLTVV.

The rearrangement joins TRBV4-1 to TRBJ1-1; no clear D gene. Germline CDR1 reads MGHRA; CDR2 reads YSYEKL. CDR3 length: 17 amino acids. V was cut by 0 bases and J by 1 base, with 15 bases left in between. This chain's CDR3 is CASSQDEEASGNTEAFF. CDR3 bases: TGCGCCAGCAGCCAAGATGAAGAAGCGTCAGGGAACACTGAAGCTTTCTTT.

Only a few counts were recorded for this clone. J is TRBJ1-1 and V is TRBV9; the D is unclear. Germline V gives CDR1 SGDLS, CDR2 YYNGEE. V was shortened by 2 bases and J by 3 bases, with 8 bases between the two germline ends. The CDR3 extends over 13 amino acids. CDR3 loop: CASSVSRDTEAFF. Here the CDR3 DNA reads TGTGCCAGCAGCGTTAGTCGGGACACTGAAGCTTTCTTT.

This chain uses TRBV28 with TRBJ2-5, with D possibly called TRBD1 or TRBD2 (5 bases each). CDR3 length equals 14 residues. V gave up 5 bases and J gave up 5 bases, with 15 bases separating them. Germline-derived CDR1 and CDR2 are MDHEN and SYDVKM. The CDR3 loop is CASSLGGWGETQYF. DNA for the CDR3: TGTGCCAGCAGTCTTGGTGGTTGGGGGGAGACCCAGTACTTC.

This chain connects TRBV6-6 to TRBJ2-7, with D perhaps matching TRBD1 (7 bases). CDR1 is MNHNY and CDR2 is SVGAGI in the germline V gene (reference sequence). The CDR3 is 13 residues long. Trimming cost V 10 bases and J 0 bases, with 13 bases left between them. CDR3 sequence: CANSGGPSYEQYF. As DNA, the CDR3 is TGTGCCAACTCAGGGGGGCCCTCCTACGAGCAGTACTTC.

The chain joins TRBV7-8 to TRBJ2-1, with D tentatively TRBD1 (6 bases). V lost 0 bases and J 6 bases, leaving 15 bases between the germline ends. CDR3 length: 16 residues. Germline V gives CDR1 SGHVS, CDR2 FQNEAQ. The CDR3 reads CASSLAGGSGPNEQFF. DNA of the CDR3: TGTGCCAGCAGCTTAGCTGGGGGCTCCGGCCCCAATGAGCAGTTCTTC.

This chain connects TRBV5-4 to TRBJ1-2; tentative D call: TRBD1 (6 bases). The CDR3 totals 15 residues. Germline-derived CDR1 and CDR2 are SGHNT and YYREEE (reference sequence). The V end lost 2 bases, the J end lost 5 bases, and 16 bases lay between the germline ends. The CDR3 sequence: CASSFGGRLPYGYTF. The CDR3 coding sequence is TGTGCCAGCAGCTTCGGGGGCAGGCTTCCGTATGGCTACACCTTC.

The CDR3 is CASSEDQYYGYTF. For the CDR3, the DNA is TGTGCCAGCAGTGAGGATCAGTACTATGGCTACACCTTC. V is TRBV2 and J is TRBJ1-2, with D uncertain. This CDR3 has 13 residues. Trimming took off 3 bases at V and 3 bases at J, with 8 bases between the two ends. Per germline, CDR1 SNHLY and CDR2 FYNNEI.

This chain uses TRBV18 with TRBJ2-7, with 7 bases matching TRBD1. Germline V gene sequence: CDR1 KGHSH, CDR2 LQKENI. The J segment lost 4 bases and the V segment lost 3 bases, leaving 9 bases of the junction unmatched. The CDR3 contains 15 residues. CDR3 sequence: CASSPGQVSSYEQYF. The DNA for the CDR3 is TGTGCCAGCTCACCCGGACAGGTCTCCTCTTACGAGCAGTACTTC.

This chain connects TRBV18 to TRBJ2-1; D possibly corresponds to TRBD2 (5 bases). In germline, CDR1 is KGHSH, CDR2 LQKENI. Trimming took off 1 base at V and 9 bases at J, with 19 bases between the two ends. This CDR3 spans 16 amino acids. CDR3 nucleotide sequence: TGTGCCAGCTCACCACGGCAGCTAGCTTACACGGGTGAGCAGTTCTTC. Translated: CASSPRQLAYTGEQFF.

This chain links TRBV5-1 with TRBJ2-3, with 16 bases identical to TRBD2. The CDR3 extends over 14 amino acids. J gave up 5 bases and V 7 bases, and 1 base lay outside the gene matches. Germline V CDR1 and CDR2: SGHRS, YFSETQ. The CDR3 sequence: CASGTSGRGDTQYF. For the CDR3, the DNA is TGCGCCAGCGGGACTAGCGGGAGGGGAGATACGCAGTATTTT.